These T cell receptor beta chains were read from a single sample in a study of post-analysis software for immune sequencing data. Each CDR3 protein is one row after TCRdb ran MiXCR on the PCR reads. The table includes roughly 200,000 distinct CDR3 sequences, 25% to 35% detected once. Sequencing was performed on blood. The source is a girl aged 2-17 years with multiple sclerosis. CDR3s include the opening cysteine and the closing phenylalanine or tryptophan. D genes are given only for firm matches. Clone size is shown for a subset of rows, as once, few, many or a class of expanded clone.

size	J	D	V	DNA	CDR3
.	TRBJ1-6	TRBD1	TRBV20-1	TGCAGTGCTAAAACCGGGGGACAGGGAAATTCACCCCTCCACTTT	CSAKTGGQGNSPLHF
.	TRBJ1-4	TRBD1	TRBV2	TGTGCCAGCAGTGGAAAGGGGGCGGGTAATGAAAAACTGTTTTTT	CASSGKGAGNEKLFF
.	TRBJ2-6	.	TRBV11-2	TGTGCCAACGCAGGGAGCCCAATTTTTGGGGCCAACGTCCTGACTTTC	CANAGSPIFGANVLTF
many	TRBJ1-5	TRBD1	TRBV12-3/TRBV12-4	TGTGCCAGCAGCAAGACAGGGGGCGCCGGGCAGCCCCAGCATTTT	CASSKTGGAGQPQHF
few	TRBJ2-3	TRBD2	TRBV12-3/TRBV12-4	TGTGCCAGCAGTTCCGGGACTAGGGCGCAGTATTTT	CASSSGTRAQYF
.	TRBJ2-1	TRBD2	TRBV20-1	TGCAGTCCCTCGGCGGGGGGGTACAATGAGCAGTTCTTC	CSPSAGGYNEQFF
.	TRBJ1-2	.	TRBV4-2	TGTGCCAGCAGCCCGGGGTCCCCGACAGGATACTATGGCTACACCTTC	CASSPGSPTGYYGYTF
.	TRBJ1-4	.	TRBV5-4	TGTGCCAGCAGCTTTCTGCAGAATGAAAAACTGTTTTTT	CASSFLQNEKLFF
.	TRBJ2-1	.	TRBV5-5	TGTGCCAGCAGCCTTACTTTTTTGGGGGGTCAGTTCTTC	CASSLTFLGGQFF
many	TRBJ2-4	.	TRBV5-1	TGCGCCAGCAGCTCCTCGACTAGGGGGGGTCTGGCCAAAAACATTCAGTACTTC	CASSSSTRGGLAKNIQYF
many	TRBJ1-1	.	TRBV29-1	TGCAGCGTTGAAGAGGGGGGGGGCAATAGAGCTTTCTTT	CSVEEGGGNRAFF
few	TRBJ1-1	.	TRBV20-1	TGCAGTGCTAGAGATTCGACAGCCCAGGGGGCTTTCTTT	CSARDSTAQGAFF
few	TRBJ2-1	TRBD2	TRBV2	TGTGCCAGCAGTGATCCTAGCGGGGCCGTATATGAGCAGTTCTTC	CASSDPSGAVYEQFF
few	TRBJ1-5	TRBD1	TRBV20-1	TGCAGTGCTAGCCGATTCGGGACAGATAGCAATCAGCCCCAGCATTTT	CSASRFGTDSNQPQHF
many	TRBJ1-2	.	TRBV27	TGTGCCAGCAGCCCGAACGTCGGGATCCTCTATGGCTACACCTTC	CASSPNVGILYGYTF
many	TRBJ1-2	.	TRBV5-1	TGCGCCAGCAGCTCCGGATCCTATGGCTACACCTTC	CASSSGSYGYTF
.	TRBJ1-5	.	TRBV20-1	TGCAGTGCTAGGTGGGAACACGGTAGCAATCAGCCCCAGCATTTT	CSARWEHGSNQPQHF
.	TRBJ2-5	.	TRBV5-1	TGCGCCAGCAGCTTGGCCTTTGAACCGGGGGACGGAAAGACCCAGTACTTC	CASSLAFEPGDGKTQYF
many	TRBJ2-6	.	TRBV7-6	TGTGCCAGCAGCGCCCAGGCGCTCTCTGGGGCCAACGTCCTGACTTTC	CASSAQALSGANVLTF
.	TRBJ2-1	TRBD1	TRBV5-6	TGTGCCAGCACCTACACGGCACAGGGGGCGTACAATGAGCAGTTCTTC	CASTYTAQGAYNEQFF